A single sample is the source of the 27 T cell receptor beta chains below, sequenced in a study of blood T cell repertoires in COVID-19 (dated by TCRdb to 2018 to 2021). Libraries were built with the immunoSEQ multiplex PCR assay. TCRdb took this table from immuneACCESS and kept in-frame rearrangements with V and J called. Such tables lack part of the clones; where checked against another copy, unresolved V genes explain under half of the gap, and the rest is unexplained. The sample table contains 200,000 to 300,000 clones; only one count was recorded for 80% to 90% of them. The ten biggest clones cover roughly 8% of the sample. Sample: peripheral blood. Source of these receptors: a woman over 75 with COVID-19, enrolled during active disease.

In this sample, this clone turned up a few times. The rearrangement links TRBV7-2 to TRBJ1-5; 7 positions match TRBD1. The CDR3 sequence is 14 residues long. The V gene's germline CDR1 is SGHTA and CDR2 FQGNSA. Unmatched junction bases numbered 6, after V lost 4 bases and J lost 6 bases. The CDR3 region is CASSSDRAGQPQHF. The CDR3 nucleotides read TGTGCCAGCAGCTCTGACAGGGCTGGTCAGCCCCAGCATTTT.

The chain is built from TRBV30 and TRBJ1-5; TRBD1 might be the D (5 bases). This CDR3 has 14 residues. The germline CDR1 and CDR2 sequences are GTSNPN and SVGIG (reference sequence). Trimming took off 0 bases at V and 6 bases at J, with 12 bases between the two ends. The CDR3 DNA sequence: TGTGCCTGGAGTGTCGGTCGGGGGGTTCAGCCCCAGCATTTT. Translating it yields CAWSVGRGVQPQHF. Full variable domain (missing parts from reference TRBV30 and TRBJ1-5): SQTIHQWPATLVQPVGSPLSLECTVEGTSNPNLYWYRQAAGRGLQLLFYSVGIGQISSEVPQNLSASRPQDRQFILSSKKLLLSDSGFYLCAWSVGRGVQPQHFGDGTRLSIL.

CDR3 bases: TGTGCCAGCAGCTCCGAACAGGGGGCTGGGGCCAACGTCCTGACTTTC. It codes for CASSSEQGAGANVLTF. V gene TRBV7-9 combines with J gene TRBJ2-6; 8 bases are shared with TRBD1. Germline assignment: CDR1 SEHNR and CDR2 FQNEAQ (reference sequence). This CDR3 region has 16 residues. V gave up 4 bases and J gave up 2 bases; unmatched junction bases: 4.

CDR3 in DNA: TGTGCCAGCAGCTCCCATAGCGGCACAGATACGCAGTATTTT. Residues: CASSSHSGTDTQYF. This sequence joins TRBV7-3 and TRBJ2-3, with D possibly matching TRBD2 (5 bases). Trimming shortened V by 4 bases and J by 1 base, and 9 bases separated the two germline ends. The CDR3 runs 14 residues. Germline loops: CDR1 SGHTA, CDR2 FQGTGA.

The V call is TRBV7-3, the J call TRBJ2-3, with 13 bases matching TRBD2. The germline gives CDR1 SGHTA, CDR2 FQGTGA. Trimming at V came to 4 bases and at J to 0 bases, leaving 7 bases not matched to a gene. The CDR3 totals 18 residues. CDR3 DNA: TGTGCCAGCAGCTATACTAGCGGGGGGGCCGGAAGCACAGATACGCAGTATTTT. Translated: CASSYTSGGAGSTDTQYF.

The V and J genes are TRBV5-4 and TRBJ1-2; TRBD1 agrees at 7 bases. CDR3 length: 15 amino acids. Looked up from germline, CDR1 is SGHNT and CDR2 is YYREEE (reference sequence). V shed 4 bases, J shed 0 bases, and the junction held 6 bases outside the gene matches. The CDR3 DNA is TGTGCCAGCAGCCCACAGGGGACGACTAACTATGGCTACACCTTC. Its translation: CASSPQGTTNYGYTF. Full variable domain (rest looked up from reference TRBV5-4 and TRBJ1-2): ETGVTQSPTHLIKTRGQQVTLRCSSQSGHNTVSWYQQALGQGPQFIFQYYREEENGRGNFPPRFSGLQFPNYSSELNVNALELDDSALYLCASSPQGTTNYGYTFGSGTRLTVV.

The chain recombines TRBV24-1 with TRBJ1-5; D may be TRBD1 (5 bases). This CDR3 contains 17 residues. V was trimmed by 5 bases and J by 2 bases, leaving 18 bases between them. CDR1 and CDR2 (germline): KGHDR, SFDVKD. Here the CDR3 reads CATSGPGDSPGNQPQHF. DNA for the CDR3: TGTGCCACCAGTGGACCCGGGGACTCGCCGGGCAATCAGCCCCAGCATTTT.

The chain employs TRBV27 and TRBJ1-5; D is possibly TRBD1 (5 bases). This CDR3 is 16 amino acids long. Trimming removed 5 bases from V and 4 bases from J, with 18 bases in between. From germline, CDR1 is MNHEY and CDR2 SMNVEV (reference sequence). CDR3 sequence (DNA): TGTGCCAGCAGTCTGGCACGGGACTCTTCAAATCAGCCCCAGCATTTT. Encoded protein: CASSLARDSSNQPQHF.

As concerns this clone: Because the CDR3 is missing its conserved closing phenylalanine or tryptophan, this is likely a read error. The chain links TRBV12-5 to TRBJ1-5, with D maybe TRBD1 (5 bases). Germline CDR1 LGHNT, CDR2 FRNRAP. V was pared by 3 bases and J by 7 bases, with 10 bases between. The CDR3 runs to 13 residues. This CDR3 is CASGLEGRQPQHL. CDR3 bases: TGTGCTAGTGGTTTAGAGGGGAGGCAGCCCCAGCATCTT.

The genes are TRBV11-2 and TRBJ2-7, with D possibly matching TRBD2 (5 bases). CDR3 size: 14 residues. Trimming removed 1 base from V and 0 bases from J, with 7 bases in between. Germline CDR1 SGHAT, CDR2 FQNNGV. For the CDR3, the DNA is TGTGCCAGCAGCTTAGGACTAACCTCCTACGAGCAGTACTTC. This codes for CASSLGLTSYEQYF.

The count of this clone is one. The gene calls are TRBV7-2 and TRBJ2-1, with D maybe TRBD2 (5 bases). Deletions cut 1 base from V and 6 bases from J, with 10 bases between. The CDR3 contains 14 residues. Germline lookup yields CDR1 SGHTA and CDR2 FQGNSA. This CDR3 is CASSLVYTSNEQFF. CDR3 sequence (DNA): TGTGCCAGCAGCTTAGTATACACTAGCAATGAGCAGTTCTTC.

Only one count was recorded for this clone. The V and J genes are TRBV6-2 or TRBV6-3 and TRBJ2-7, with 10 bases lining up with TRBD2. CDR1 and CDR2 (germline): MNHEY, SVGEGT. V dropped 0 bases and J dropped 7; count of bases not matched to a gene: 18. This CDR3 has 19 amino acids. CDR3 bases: TGTGCCAGCAGTTACTCCTACCTCCTAGCGGGAGCGGTTAACTCTGAGCAGTACTTC. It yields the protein CASSYSYLLAGAVNSEQYF.

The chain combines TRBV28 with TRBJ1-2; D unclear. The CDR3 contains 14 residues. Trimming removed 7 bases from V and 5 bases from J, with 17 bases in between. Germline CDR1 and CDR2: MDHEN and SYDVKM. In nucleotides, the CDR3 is TGTGCCAGCAATTCCCCGGGTCCTACATATGGCTACACCTTC. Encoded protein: CASNSPGPTYGYTF.

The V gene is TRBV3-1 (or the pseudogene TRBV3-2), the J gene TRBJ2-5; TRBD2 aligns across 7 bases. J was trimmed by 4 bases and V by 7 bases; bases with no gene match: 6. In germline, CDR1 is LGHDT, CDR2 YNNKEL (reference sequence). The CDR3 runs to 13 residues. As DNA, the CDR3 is TGTGCCAGCAAAGAGCCGGGGGGAGAGACCCAGTACTTC. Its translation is CASKEPGGETQYF.

The CDR3 is CASSRGMGSYNEQFF. In DNA form, the CDR3 reads TGTGCCAGCAGCCGCGGTATGGGGAGTTACAATGAGCAGTTCTTC. The genes are TRBV11-3 and TRBJ2-1, with D possibly matching TRBD2 (5 bases). CDR3 length: 15 amino acids. V was shortened by 5 bases and J by 4 bases, with 15 bases between the two germline ends. CDR1 and CDR2 (germline): SGHNT, YENEEA.

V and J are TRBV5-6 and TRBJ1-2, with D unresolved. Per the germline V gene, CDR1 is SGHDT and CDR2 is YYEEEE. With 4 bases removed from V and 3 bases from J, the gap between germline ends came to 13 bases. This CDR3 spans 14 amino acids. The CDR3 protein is CASSNFGVDYGYTF. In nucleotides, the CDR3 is TGTGCCAGCAGCAACTTCGGGGTAGACTATGGCTACACCTTC.

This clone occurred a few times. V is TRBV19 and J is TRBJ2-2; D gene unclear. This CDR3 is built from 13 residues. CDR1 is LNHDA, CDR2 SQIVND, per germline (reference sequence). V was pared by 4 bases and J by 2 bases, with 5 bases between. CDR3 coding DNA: TGTGCCAGTAGTAATCTAAACACCGGGGAGCTGTTTTTT. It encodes CASSNLNTGELFF.

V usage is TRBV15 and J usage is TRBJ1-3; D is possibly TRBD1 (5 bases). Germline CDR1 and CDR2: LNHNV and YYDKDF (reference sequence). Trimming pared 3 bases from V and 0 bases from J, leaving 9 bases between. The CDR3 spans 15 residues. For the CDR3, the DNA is TGTGCCACCAGCAGCGACAGATTCTCTGGAAACACCATATATTTT. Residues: CATSSDRFSGNTIYF. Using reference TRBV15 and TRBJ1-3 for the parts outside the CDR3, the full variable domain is DAMVIQNPRYQVTQFGKPVTLSCSQTLNHNVMYWYQQKSSQAPKLLFHYYDKDFNNEADTPDNFQSRRPNTSFCFLDIRSPGLGDTAMYLCATSSDRFSGNTIYFGEGSWLTVV.

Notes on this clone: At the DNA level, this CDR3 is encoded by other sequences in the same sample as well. CDR3 coding DNA: TGTGCCAGTAGTATTGGGCAGGGGGCCACTGAAGCTTTCTTT. Its translation is CASSIGQGATEAFF. The chain joins TRBV19 to TRBJ1-1; 8 nucleotides align to TRBD1. CDR1 and CDR2 from the germline V gene are LNHDA and SQIVND (reference sequence). The ends lost 3 bases at V and 4 bases at J; junction bases unmatched: 4. The CDR3 is 14 residues long.

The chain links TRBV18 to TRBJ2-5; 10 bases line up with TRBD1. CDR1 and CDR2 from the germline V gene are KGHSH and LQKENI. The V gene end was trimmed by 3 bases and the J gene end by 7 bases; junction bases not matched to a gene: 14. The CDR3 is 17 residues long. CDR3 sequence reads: CASSPRSSGTGDGTQYF. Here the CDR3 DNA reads TGTGCCAGCTCACCCAGGTCATCGGGGACAGGGGATGGGACCCAGTACTTC. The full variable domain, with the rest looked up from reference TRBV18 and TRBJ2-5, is NAGVMQNPRHLVRRRGQEARLRCSPMKGHSHVYWYRQLPEEGLKFMVYLQKENIIDESGMPKERFSAEFPKEGPSILRIQQVVRGDSAAYFCASSPRSSGTGDGTQYFGPGTRLLVL.

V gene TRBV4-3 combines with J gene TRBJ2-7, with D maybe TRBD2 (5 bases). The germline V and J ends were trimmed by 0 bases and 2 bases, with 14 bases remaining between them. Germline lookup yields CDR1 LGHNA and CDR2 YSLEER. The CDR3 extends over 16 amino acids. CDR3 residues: CASSQDWTRLPYEQYF. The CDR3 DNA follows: TGCGCCAGCAGCCAAGATTGGACTCGACTACCCTACGAGCAGTACTTC.

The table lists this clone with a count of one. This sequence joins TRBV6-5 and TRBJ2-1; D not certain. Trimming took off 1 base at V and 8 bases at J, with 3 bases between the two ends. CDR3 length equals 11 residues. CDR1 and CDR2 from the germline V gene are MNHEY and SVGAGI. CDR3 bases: TGTGCCAGCAGTTACTTCGATGAGCAGTTCTTC. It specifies CASSYFDEQFF.

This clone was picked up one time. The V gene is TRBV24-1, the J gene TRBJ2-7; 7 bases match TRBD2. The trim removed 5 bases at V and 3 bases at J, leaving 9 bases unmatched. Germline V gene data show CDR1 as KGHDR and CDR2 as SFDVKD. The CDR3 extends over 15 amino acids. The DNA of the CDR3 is TGTGCCACCAGTGCCTCGGGCGGGACTAACTACGAGCAGTACTTC. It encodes CATSASGGTNYEQYF.

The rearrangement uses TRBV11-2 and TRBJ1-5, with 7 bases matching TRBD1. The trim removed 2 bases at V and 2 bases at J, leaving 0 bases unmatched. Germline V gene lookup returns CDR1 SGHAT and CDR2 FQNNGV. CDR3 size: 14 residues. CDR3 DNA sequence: TGTGCCAGCAGCTTACAGGGGGGCAATCAGCCCCAGCATTTT. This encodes CASSLQGGNQPQHF.

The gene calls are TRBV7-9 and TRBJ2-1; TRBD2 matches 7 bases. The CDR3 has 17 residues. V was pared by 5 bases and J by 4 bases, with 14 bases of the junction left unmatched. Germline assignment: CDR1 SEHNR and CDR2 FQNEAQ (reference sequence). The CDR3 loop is CASSPRGVAGLYNEQFF. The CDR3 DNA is TGTGCCAGCAGCCCCCGAGGGGTAGCGGGCCTTTACAATGAGCAGTTCTTC.

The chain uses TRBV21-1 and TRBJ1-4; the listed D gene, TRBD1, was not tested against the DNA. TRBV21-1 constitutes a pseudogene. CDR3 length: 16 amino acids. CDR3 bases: TGTGCCAGCAGCAGATACAGGGGGGTTCAAGATGAAAAACTGTTTTTT. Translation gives CASSRYRGVQDEKLFF.

In nucleotides, the CDR3 is TGCGCCAGCACCAACAGGGGGCAGGGTGAGCAGTTCTTC. Translation gives CASTNRGQGEQFF. V is TRBV10-2 and J is TRBJ2-1, with 9 bases that match TRBD1. The length of the CDR3 is 13 residues. Trimming removed 7 bases from V and 9 bases from J; junction bases left unmatched: 7. Germline assignment: CDR1 WSHSY and CDR2 SAAADI.